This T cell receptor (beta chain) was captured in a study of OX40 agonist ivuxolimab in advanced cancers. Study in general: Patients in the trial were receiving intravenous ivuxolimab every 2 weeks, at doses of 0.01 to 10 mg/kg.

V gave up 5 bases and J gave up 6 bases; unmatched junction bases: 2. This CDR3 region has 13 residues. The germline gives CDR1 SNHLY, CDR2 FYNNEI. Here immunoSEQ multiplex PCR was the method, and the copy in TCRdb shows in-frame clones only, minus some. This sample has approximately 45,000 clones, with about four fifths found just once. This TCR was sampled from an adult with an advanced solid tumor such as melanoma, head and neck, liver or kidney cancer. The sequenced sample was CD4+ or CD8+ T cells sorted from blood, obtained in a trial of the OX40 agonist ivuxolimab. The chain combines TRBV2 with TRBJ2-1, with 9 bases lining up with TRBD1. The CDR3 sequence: CASSQDRGNEQFF. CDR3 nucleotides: TGTGCCAGCAGTCAGGACAGGGGCAATGAGCAGTTCTTC.